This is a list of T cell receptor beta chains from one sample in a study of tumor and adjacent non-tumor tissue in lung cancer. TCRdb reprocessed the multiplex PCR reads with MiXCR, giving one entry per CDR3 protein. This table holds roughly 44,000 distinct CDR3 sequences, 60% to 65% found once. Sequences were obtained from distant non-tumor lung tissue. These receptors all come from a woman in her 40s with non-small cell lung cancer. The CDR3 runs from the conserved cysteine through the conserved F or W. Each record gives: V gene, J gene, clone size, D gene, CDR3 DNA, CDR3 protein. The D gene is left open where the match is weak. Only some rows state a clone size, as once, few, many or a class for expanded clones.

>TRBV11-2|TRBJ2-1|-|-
TGTGCCAGCAGCTCCGCGACTGAGCGGTTCTTC
CASSSATERFF
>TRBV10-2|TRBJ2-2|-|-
TGCACCAGCCTATATACCGGGGAGCTGTTTTTT
CTSLYTGELFF
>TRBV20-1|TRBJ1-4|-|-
TGCAGTGCTAGGCTTCAGGGTGAAGAATTGTTTTTT
CSARLQGEELFF
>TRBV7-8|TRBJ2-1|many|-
TGTGCCAGCAGCCACGAATGGACAGCCGAGCAGTTCTTC
CASSHEWTAEQFF
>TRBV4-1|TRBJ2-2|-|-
TGCACCAGCAGCCACGCCGGGACAACAAACACCGGGGAGCTGTTTTTT
CTSSHAGTTNTGELFF
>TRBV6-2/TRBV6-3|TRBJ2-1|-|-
TGTGCAAGCAGTTTCCGGGATGAGCAGCTCTTC
CASSFRDEQLF
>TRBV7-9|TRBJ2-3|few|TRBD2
TGTGCCAGCAGGCTATCTAGCGGGGGCCCAGATACGCAGTATTTT
CASRLSSGGPDTQYF
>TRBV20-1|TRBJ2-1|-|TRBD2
TGCAGTGTCCCAAACCCGCTAGCGGGGGGGCTCCTTGGGGGAAATGAGCAGCTCTTC
CSVPNPLAGGLLGGNEQLF
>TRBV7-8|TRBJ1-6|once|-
TGCGTCAGCAGCTTGAGCGGCGAGGTGACAGCCTTGTATTCACCCCTCCACTTT
CVSSLSGEVTALYSPLHF
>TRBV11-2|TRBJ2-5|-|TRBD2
TGTCCCACCTCGGGGGGGACACAAGAGACCCAGTACTTC
CPTSGGTQETQYF
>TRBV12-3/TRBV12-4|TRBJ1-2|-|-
TGTGCCAGCGGTCCCCGGGGCTACGACTACGCCTTC
CASGPRGYDYAF
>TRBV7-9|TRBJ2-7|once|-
TGTGCCAGCAGCCAGCGAGCGGTGGAAAACTCCTACGAGCAGTACTTC
CASSQRAVENSYEQYF
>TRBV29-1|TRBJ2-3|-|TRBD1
TGCAGCGTTGAAACCGCTCGACAGGGTCTGAGCACAGATACACAGTATTTT
CSVETARQGLSTDTQYF
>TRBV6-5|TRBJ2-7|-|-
TGTGCCAGCAGTAGGATGGTGGCATACTACGAGCAGTACTTC
CASSRMVAYYEQYF
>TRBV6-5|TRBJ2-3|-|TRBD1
TGCGCCACCAGAATGACAGGGGGGTCAGATACGCGGTATTTT
CATRMTGGSDTRYF
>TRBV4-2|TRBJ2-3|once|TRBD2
TGTGCCAGCAGCGAAGATTATGGGACTAGCGGGAGTATTCCAGGTACGCAGTATTTT
CASSEDYGTSGSIPGTQYF
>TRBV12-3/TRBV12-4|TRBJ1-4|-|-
TGTGCCAGCAGCCAAGACGGATCTAATGAAAAACTGTTTTTT
CASSQDGSNEKLFF
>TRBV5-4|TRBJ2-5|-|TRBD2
TGTGCCAGCAACGCCATAAGCTCGGCGGGAGGGGGGGAGACCCAATACTTC
CASNAISSAGGGETQYF
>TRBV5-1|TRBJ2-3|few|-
TGCGCCAGCAGCCCACCTTCGCCCACAGATACGCAGTATTTT
CASSPPSPTDTQYF
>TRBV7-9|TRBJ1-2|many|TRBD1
TGTGCCAGCAGCATCCGGGACAGCTCCGAGCTCACCTTC
CASSIRDSSELTF
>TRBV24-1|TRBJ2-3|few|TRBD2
TGTGCCACCAACACAAGCGGGAGACACACAGATACGCAGTATTTT
CATNTSGRHTDTQYF
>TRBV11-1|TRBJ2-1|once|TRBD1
TGTGCCAGCAGTTTACACAGGGGGCGGGATCAGTTCTTC
CASSLHRGRDQFF
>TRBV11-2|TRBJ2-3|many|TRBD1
TGTGCAGAGGGGGACAGGGGGCATGGCACAGATACGCAGTATTTT
CAEGDRGHGTDTQYF
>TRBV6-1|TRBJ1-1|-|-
TGTGCTAGCAGCGCACCAAACACTGAAGCTTTCTTT
CASSAPNTEAFF
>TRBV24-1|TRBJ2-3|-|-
TGTGCCACCAGTGATTCCATTGCAGATACGCAGTACTTT
CATSDSIADTQYF
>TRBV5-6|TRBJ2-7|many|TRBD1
TGTGCCAGCAGCATGCCGGGACAGCGTTACGAGCAGTACTTC
CASSMPGQRYEQYF
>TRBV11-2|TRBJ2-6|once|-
TGTGCCAGCTTCTGGTCAGACCTCTCTGGGGCCAACGTCCTGGCTTTC
CASFWSDLSGANVLAF
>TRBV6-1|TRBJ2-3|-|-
TGTGCCAGCATTCCGAGGGTGTGGGACACAGGTATGCAGTATTTT
CASIPRVWDTGMQYF
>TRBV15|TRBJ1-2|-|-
TGTGCCACCAGCAGAGGGGGGGTCGGCTATGGCTACACCTTC
CATSRGGVGYGYTF
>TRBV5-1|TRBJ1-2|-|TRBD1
TGCGCCAGCACCCGGGACAGAGGGAACTATGGCTACACCTTC
CASTRDRGNYGYTF
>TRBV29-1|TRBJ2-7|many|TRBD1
TGCAGCGTTGTGCGACAGGGCGGTGGCTACGAGCAGTACTTC
CSVVRQGGGYEQYF
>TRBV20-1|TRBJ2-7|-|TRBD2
TGCAGTGCTAGACTTCTATGGCAGGGAGGGACTAGCGGCACGTACGAGCAGTACTTC
CSARLLWQGGTSGTYEQYF
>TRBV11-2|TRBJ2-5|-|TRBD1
TGTGCCAGCAGCGATAGCAGATCCGCCGGGACAGCTGAAGAGACCCAGTACTTC
CASSDSRSAGTAEETQYF
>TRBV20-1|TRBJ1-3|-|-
TGCAGTGCTCTCGGACAGACTAACACCATATATTTT
CSALGQTNTIYF
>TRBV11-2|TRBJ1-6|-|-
TGTGCCAGCAGATCAACATTAGGGACAAAGCTGAGTTCACCCCTCCACTTT
CASRSTLGTKLSSPLHF
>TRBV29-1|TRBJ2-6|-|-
TGCAGCGTTGATTCGGGGGGCTCTGGGACAAACGTCCTGACTTTC
CSVDSGGSGTNVLTF
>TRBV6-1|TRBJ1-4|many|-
TGTGCCAGCAGTGAACGGGAAACGACTAATGAAAAACTGTTTTTT
CASSERETTNEKLFF
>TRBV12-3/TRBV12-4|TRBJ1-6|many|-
TGTGCCAACACGGGGTCCTATAATTCACCCCTCCACTTT
CANTGSYNSPLHF
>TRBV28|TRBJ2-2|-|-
TGTGCCAGCAGCACGCAAATGGGCGTCGGGGAGCTGTTTTTT
CASSTQMGVGELFF
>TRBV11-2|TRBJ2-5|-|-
TGTACCAGCAGCTTAGGTCTGGGTGTCGGACTCCAAGAGACCCAGTACTTC
CTSSLGLGVGLQETQYF
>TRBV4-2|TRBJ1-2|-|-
TGTGCCAGCAGCCAAGAGGGGGCGACTAGCTATGGCTACACCTTC
CASSQEGATSYGYTF
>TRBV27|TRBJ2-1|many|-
TGTGCCAGCAGTTCGACGAGCAATGAGCAGTTCTTC
CASSSTSNEQFF
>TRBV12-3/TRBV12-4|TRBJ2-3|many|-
TGTGCCAGCAGCTCCCGGAATCAGTTAGATACGCAGTATTTT
CASSSRNQLDTQYF
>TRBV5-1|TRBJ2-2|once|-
TGCGCCAGCAGCTCCGTGCAGAGGAACACCGGGGAGCTGTTTTTT
CASSSVQRNTGELFF
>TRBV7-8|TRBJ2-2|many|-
TGTGCCAGCAGCTTAGAGTCCCTTATCACCGGGGAGCTGTTTTTT
CASSLESLITGELFF
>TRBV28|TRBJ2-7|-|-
TGTGCCAGCAGTCTGATCGCTGAGAGGGCCTACGAGCAATACTTC
CASSLIAERAYEQYF
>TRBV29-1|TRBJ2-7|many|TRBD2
TGCAGCGTGAGGGGACTAGCGGGAGAGGAGCAGTACTTC
CSVRGLAGEEQYF
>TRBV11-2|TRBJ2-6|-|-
TGTGCCAGCAATTTCACAGTGTCTAGGGCCAAGGTCCTGACTTTC
CASNFTVSRAKVLTF
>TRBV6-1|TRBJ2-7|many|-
TGTGCCAGCAGTGTACAACCTTCTTATTACGAGCAGTACTTC
CASSVQPSYYEQYF
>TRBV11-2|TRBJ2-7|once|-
TGTGCCGGCAGCATAGATCCCCAGAGGTCCTACAAGCAGTACTTC
CAGSIDPQRSYKQYF